Given below is one T cell receptor beta chain in context. Its specificity is unknown. The CDR3 spans 17 residues. J was trimmed by 3 bases and V by 2 bases; bases with no gene match: 6. Germline lookup yields CDR1 LGHNT and CDR2 FRNRAP. These data belong to a study of radiation and T cells in renal cell carcinoma. The study's findings and limits: Dominant CDR3 motifs occupied more repertoire in irradiated than control tumors. Sampling covered only around 1 g of each tumor.

Method: immunoSEQ multiplex PCR; TCRdb's copy keeps in-frame clones and lacks some. The sample consists of 13,000 or so clones, less than 75% of them appearing once. Treatment specified: treatment-naive control, cytoreductive nephrectomy. Sequenced control tumors were from roughly 10 males and 4 females, median age roughly 60. The TCR sequence derives from a woman aged 80 or older with renal cell carcinoma. V gene TRBV12-5 combines with J gene TRBJ2-2, with TRBD2 identical over 10 bases. This sample comprised tumor tissue, obtained from a patient whose treatment was nephrectomy without radiotherapy. The CDR3 protein is CASGLRLAGAHTGELFF. DNA for the CDR3: TGTGCTAGTGGTTTGAGGCTAGCGGGGGCTCACACCGGGGAGCTGTTTTTT.